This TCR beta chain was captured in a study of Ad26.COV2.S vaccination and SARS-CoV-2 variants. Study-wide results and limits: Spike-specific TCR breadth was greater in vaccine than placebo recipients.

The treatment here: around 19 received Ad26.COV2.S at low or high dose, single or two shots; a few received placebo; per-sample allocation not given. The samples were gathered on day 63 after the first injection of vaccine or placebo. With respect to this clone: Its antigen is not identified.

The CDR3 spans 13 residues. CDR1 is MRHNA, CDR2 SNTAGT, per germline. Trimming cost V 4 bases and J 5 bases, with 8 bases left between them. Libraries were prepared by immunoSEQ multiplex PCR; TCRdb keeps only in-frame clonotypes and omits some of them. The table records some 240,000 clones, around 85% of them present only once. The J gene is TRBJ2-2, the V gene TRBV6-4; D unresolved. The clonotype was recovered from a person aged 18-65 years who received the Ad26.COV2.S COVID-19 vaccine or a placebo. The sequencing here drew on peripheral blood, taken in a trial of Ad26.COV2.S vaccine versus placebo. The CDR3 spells CASSGADTGELFF. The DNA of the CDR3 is TGTGCCAGCAGTGGGGCCGATACCGGGGAGCTGTTTTTT.